The clone carrying this T cell receptor (beta chain) is a singleton in its sample. This sample was taken from a study of blood T cell repertoires in COVID-19. Study overall: The United States, Italy and Spain supplied acute and convalescent COVID-19 samples. T cells, B-cell-depleted T cells, or PBMCs provided the cDNA or gDNA that served as material.

The CDR3 covers 13 residues. V lost 8 bases to trimming and J lost 1 base, with 8 bases between them. Germline V gene lookup returns CDR1 MDHEN and CDR2 SYDVKM. Per the original data handling: Reference gene primer amplification yielded estimated nucleated cell counts. TCRdb keeps only in-frame clones here, not all; method: immunoSEQ multiplex PCR. V, J and clone size reflect that table, while D and trimming were determined from the DNA. The sample lists 90,000 to 120,000 clones; approximately 87% were seen once. The rearrangement uses TRBV28 and TRBJ2-2, with a weak D call TRBD1 (7 bases). The specimen sequenced was peripheral blood. The source is a man between 50 and 59 years old with acute or convalescent COVID-19. CDR3 nucleotide sequence: TGTGCCAGCCAGGGGGGGAACACCGGGGAGCTGTTTTTT. It is translated as CASQGGNTGELFF.